This T cell receptor beta chain was recovered during a study of blood T cell repertoires in COVID-19. Study details: Sites in the United States, Italy and Spain provided acute and convalescent COVID-19 samples.

The method was immunoSEQ multiplex PCR; TCRdb's version includes in-frame clones alone and lacks a portion of them. Of a few hundred thousand clones listed, around nine tenths are singletons. Each participant's cohort was designated according to participant-reported clinical history. Exposed enrollees had met someone with a PCR-confirmed or clinician-diagnosed COVID-19 case at some point within the 2 weeks before study entry. J was trimmed by 3 bases and V by 5 bases; bases with no gene match: 15. The length of the CDR3 is 17 residues. Per the germline V gene, CDR1 is SGHVS and CDR2 is FQNEAQ. Material: PBMCs or T cells enriched from blood (not recorded which). The chain employs TRBV7-8 and TRBJ1-2, with 7 positions matching TRBD1. The receptor was derived from a woman aged 25 to 39 who had been exposed to COVID-19. The chain's CDR3 is CASSLTLFLGTDYGYTF. The CDR3 bases are TGTGCCAGCAGCCTTACCCTATTCTTGGGGACAGACTATGGCTACACCTTC.